This T cell receptor (beta chain) is drawn from a study of cytomegalovirus exposure and HLA in healthy donors. On the study more broadly: As an earlier analysis found, around 190 million T cells yielded 117 million unique TCR beta sequences. Study results and limitations: TCR beta V segments were, for the most part, productive about 87% or about 30% of the time in an earlier analysis. Most subjects' HLA-A and HLA-B alleles were reportedly predicted from TCR beta sequences. Presence/absence analysis assumed near-uniform sequencing depth across donors.

The PCR employed 60 Vbeta primers together with 13 Jbeta primers. Assay: immunoSEQ multiplex PCR; the TCRdb copy retains only in-frame clones and omits some. The sample has about 150,000 clones, around 84% seen once. Points on this clone: No antigen is known for it.

The sample was PBMCs. This clonotype was obtained from a boy younger than 10 in good health and CMV-seronegative.

CDR3 in amino acids: CASRPTGTSVGELFF. In DNA, the CDR3 is TGTGCCAGCAGGCCAACCGGGACTAGCGTCGGGGAGCTGTTTTTT. V is TRBV7-3 and J is TRBJ2-2; 10 positions agree with TRBD2. The CDR3 length is 15 residues. The V segment lost 6 bases and the J segment 7 bases; nucleotides outside the gene matches: 8. Germline CDR1 SGHTA, CDR2 FQGTGA.